Listed here are 20 T cell receptor beta chains from one sample, sequenced in a study of T-cell memory formation after mild COVID-19. Each CDR3 protein is one row after TCRdb ran MiXCR on the 5' RACE reads. The data show roughly 170,000 distinct CDR3 sequences, 20% to 25% seen once. The sequenced sample was PBMCs or a T cell subset sorted from them (not recorded which). All receptors derive from an adult woman who had mild COVID-19 (a few samples of this study predate the infection). Cell type and time point are not known.

The J gene is TRBJ2-2, the V gene TRBV6-5, with D possibly being TRBD1 (5 bases). CDR3 size: 19 residues. In germline, CDR1 is MNHEY, CDR2 SVGAGI. V gave up 0 bases and J gave up 1 base, with 18 bases separating them. CDR3 residues: CASSYSIRWGSLNTGELFF. CDR3 coding DNA: TGTGCCAGCAGTTACTCGATCCGCTGGGGCAGCTTGAACACCGGGGAGCTGTTTTTT.

V gene TRBV3-1 combines with J gene TRBJ2-7; no reliable D call. CDR1 and CDR2 from the germline V gene are LGHDT and YNNKEL (reference sequence). Trimming took 1 base from V and 2 from J, leaving 12 bases between them. The CDR3 contains 15 residues. In nucleotides, the CDR3 is TGTGCCAGCAGCCAAGGGATGGGAAGCGCCTACGAGCAGTACTTC. Its protein is CASSQGMGSAYEQYF.

This clonotype turned up a few times. The V gene is TRBV19, the J gene TRBJ2-7; 8 bases are shared with TRBD2. V was clipped by 1 base and J by 6 bases; unmatched bases: 5. Germline loops: CDR1 LNHDA, CDR2 SQIVND (reference sequence). There are 14 residues in the CDR3. DNA for the CDR3: TGTGCCAGTAGTATAGCGGGAGGGCCAATCGAGCAGTACTTC. Translating gives CASSIAGGPIEQYF.

This clonotype has only a few counts. The rearrangement joins TRBV6-2 or TRBV6-3 to TRBJ1-1; D remains ambiguous. V shed 7 bases and J shed 6 bases, with 18 bases lying between them. The CDR3 is made up of 14 amino acids. From germline, CDR1 is MNHEY and CDR2 SVGEGT. CDR3 loop: CASTPGYSPAEAFF. The CDR3 region has the DNA TGTGCCAGCACCCCCGGGTACTCGCCCGCTGAAGCTTTCTTT.

The chain joins TRBV5-1 to TRBJ2-1; D gene uncertain. V was trimmed by 0 bases and J by 4 bases, leaving 8 bases between them. CDR1 and CDR2 from the germline V gene are SGHRS and YFSETQ. The CDR3 is 14 residues long. CDR3 in DNA: TGCGCCAGCAGCTTGGAAGGCAGATACAATGAGCAGTTCTTC. Residues: CASSLEGRYNEQFF.

A few counts support this clonotype. This chain connects TRBV15 to TRBJ2-7; the D is unclear. Trimming left V 0 bases short and J 0 bases short, with 9 bases between. CDR1 LNHNV and CDR2 YYDKDF come from the germline V gene (reference sequence). This CDR3 region has 15 residues. The CDR3 spells CATSRDIRSSYEQYF. The DNA for the CDR3 is TGTGCCACCAGCAGAGATATCAGGAGCTCCTACGAGCAGTACTTC.

This clonotype was seen more than once but under ten times. This chain joins TRBV3-1 and TRBJ2-1, with D possibly being TRBD2 (7 bases). CDR3 size: 19 residues. Per the germline V gene, CDR1 is LGHDT and CDR2 is YNNKEL (reference sequence). The V end was cut by 0 bases, the J end by 3 bases, with 21 bases between. The CDR3 sequence is CASSQDVLGRRDNYNEQFF. CDR3 nucleotide sequence: TGTGCCAGCAGCCAAGATGTACTCGGGAGGCGGGACAACTACAATGAGCAGTTCTTC.

The chain joins TRBV16 to TRBJ2-1; the D gene is possibly TRBD1 (5 bases). Trimming removed 8 bases from V and 5 bases from J, with 16 bases in between. Germline lookup yields CDR1 KGHSY and CDR2 FQNENV. This CDR3 is built from 14 residues. CDR3 in amino acids: CASSWKGSNNEQFF. As DNA, the CDR3 is TGTGCCAGCTCGTGGAAGGGGTCCAACAATGAGCAGTTCTTC.

The CDR3 region is CASSQEQGLGETQYF. The CDR3, as DNA: TGTGCCAGCAGCCAAGAACAGGGGCTAGGGGAGACCCAGTACTTC. J is TRBJ2-5 and V is TRBV3-1, with 7 bases matching TRBD1. The germline gives CDR1 LGHDT, CDR2 YNNKEL (reference sequence). This CDR3 has 15 residues. J gave up 5 bases and V 0 bases, and 6 bases lay outside the gene matches.

J is TRBJ1-2 and V is TRBV20-1; a weak D match, TRBD1 (6 bases). CDR3 length equals 14 residues. V was pared by 6 bases and J by 0 bases, with 14 bases between. Per the germline V gene, CDR1 is DFQATT and CDR2 is SNEGSKA (reference sequence). The CDR3 DNA is TGCAGTGCCCAAGACAGGCGAACTAACTATGGCTACACCTTC. It is translated as CSAQDRRTNYGYTF.

This chain uses TRBV15 with TRBJ2-7, with 12 bases lining up with TRBD2. From germline, CDR1 is LNHNV and CDR2 YYDKDF (reference sequence). The V and J ends lost 4 bases and 0 bases, in that order; junction bases with no gene match: 7. The CDR3 runs to 17 residues. The CDR3 DNA reads as TGTGCCACCAGCACCCGACTAGCGGGGGCTCGCTCCTACGAGCAGTACTTC. Protein: CATSTRLAGARSYEQYF.

This clonotype was picked up a small number of times. The chain employs TRBV5-1 and TRBJ1-3, with D possibly being TRBD1 (6 bases). Trimming pared 2 bases from V and 3 bases from J, leaving 12 bases between. CDR1 and CDR2 (germline): SGHRS, YFSETQ. CDR3 length: 15 residues. As DNA, the CDR3 is TGCGCCAGCAGCTTCGCAACAGGGAATGGAAACACCATATATTTT. It specifies CASSFATGNGNTIYF.

The gene calls are TRBV20-1 and TRBJ1-6; D ambiguous. V gave up 3 bases and J gave up 4 bases, with 13 bases separating them. CDR1 is DFQATT, CDR2 SNEGSKA, per germline (reference sequence). The CDR3 runs 15 residues. The CDR3 reads CSASSGFKYNSPLHF. For the CDR3, the DNA is TGCAGTGCTAGTTCAGGATTTAAGTATAATTCACCCCTCCACTTT.

The chain links TRBV4-1 to TRBJ1-1; a weak D match, TRBD1 (6 bases). Trimming stripped 4 bases from V and 1 base from J, with 13 bases between. The CDR3 is 15 amino acids. The V gene's germline CDR1 is MGHRA and CDR2 YSYEKL. The chain's CDR3 is CASSLAGQSNTEAFF. CDR3 DNA sequence: TGCGCCAGCAGCCTCGCCGGACAGTCGAACACTGAAGCTTTCTTT.

This clonotype has a handful of counts. The chain uses TRBV20-1 and TRBJ2-7, with 11 bases aligning to TRBD2. The CDR3 length is 14 residues. With 0 bases clipped from V and 3 bases from J, the junction kept 1 base outside the gene matches. Germline lookup yields CDR1 DFQATT and CDR2 SNEGSKA (reference sequence). The CDR3 is CSAREGTSGYEQYF. CDR3 nucleotides: TGCAGTGCTAGAGAAGGGACTAGCGGCTACGAGCAGTACTTC.

The rearrangement uses TRBV29-1 and TRBJ2-7; 10 bases are a match to TRBD1. The J segment lost 6 bases and the V segment lost 3 bases, leaving 11 bases of the junction unmatched. The CDR3 extends over 15 amino acids. Germline V gene lookup returns CDR1 SQVTM and CDR2 ANQGSEA. CDR3 DNA: TGCAGCGTTGATTCTGTGGTGACAGGGGGCTTCGAGCAGTACTTC. Protein product: CSVDSVVTGGFEQYF.

The chain is built from TRBV4-1 and TRBJ2-3, with D hard to call. V was clipped by 0 bases and J by 5 bases, with 15 bases between them. The CDR3 is 16 residues long. Germline-derived CDR1 and CDR2 are MGHRA and YSYEKL. The CDR3, as DNA: TGCGCCAGCAGCCAAGAGCTACAGATCTGGGGAGATACGCAGTATTTT. The encoded protein is CASSQELQIWGDTQYF.

This clonotype was seen a few times. V gene TRBV20-1 combines with J gene TRBJ1-1; a possible D gene is TRBD1 (5 bases). This CDR3 contains 12 residues. Germline CDR1 reads DFQATT; CDR2 reads SNEGSKA (reference sequence). V shed 6 bases and J shed 5 bases, with 13 bases lying between them. CDR3 in amino acids: CSAGRAGTEAFF. The CDR3 nucleotides are TGCAGTGCGGGAAGGGCAGGGACTGAAGCTTTCTTT.

The chain has TRBV9 and TRBJ1-1; D ambiguous. The CDR3 consists of 13 residues. Germline CDR1 is SGDLS and CDR2 is YYNGEE. Trimming took off 6 bases at V and 4 bases at J, with 13 bases between the two ends. For the CDR3, the DNA is TGTGCCAGCACCTATCTTAGTAGCACTGAAGCTTTCTTT. As protein: CASTYLSSTEAFF.

The gene calls are TRBV12-3 or TRBV12-4 and TRBJ2-3; 8 nucleotides match TRBD1. The CDR3 spans 17 residues. Germline trimming cut 5 bases from V and 0 bases from J; bases unmatched to any gene: 10. The CDR3 region has the DNA TGTGCCAGCAGTACCCGTCGACAGGGGATCAGCACAGATACGCAGTATTTT. Translation gives CASSTRRQGISTDTQYF.